The source of this T cell receptor beta chain is a study of shared T cell receptors in the human thymus. Using immunoSEQ multiplex PCR, the repertoire was profiled, and TCRdb retains in-frame clones only, with some absent. The profile covers hundreds of thousands of clones, with more than 70% appearing a single time and 0.0094% taken by the ten largest. Germline V gene lookup returns CDR1 LGHNA and CDR2 YSLEER. This CDR3 contains 18 residues. Unmatched junction bases numbered 9, after V lost 1 base and J lost 0 bases. This sample also belongs to another study, concerning human thymus T cells. This second report adds: Donors consisted of healthy Finnish infants (having corrective surgery for congenital heart defects). Corrective heart surgery yielded resections, and these provided the thymus tissue. Both thymic and peripheral blood repertoires showed apparently biased V and J usage. Overlap was high between thymic repertoires from unrelated individuals, as reported in related research.

The chain combines TRBV4-3 with TRBJ2-5; TRBD2 matches 9 bases. Material: thymocytes. The receptor comes from a boy under two years old with a congenital heart defect. The DNA of the CDR3 is TGCGCCAGCAGCCAAGTGGGTGGGCTAGCGGGACACCAAGAGACCCAGTACTTC. Translating gives CASSQVGGLAGHQETQYF.